This T cell receptor (beta chain) was captured in a study of blood T cell repertoires in COVID-19. Repertoires were generated with immunoSEQ multiplex PCR, while TCRdb's copy carries only in-frame clones and drops some. The data hold 250,000 or so clones, with 85% observed a single time. From germline, CDR1 is LNHDA and CDR2 SQIVND (reference sequence). V was pared by 2 bases and J by 10 bases, with 7 bases of the junction left unmatched. The CDR3 covers 15 residues. The sample was PBMCs or T cells enriched from blood (not recorded which). This sequence joins TRBV19 and TRBJ1-6, with TRBD1 matching 8 bases. The sequence derives from a woman between 50 and 59 years old who had been exposed to COVID-19. As DNA, the CDR3 is TGTGCCAGTAGTATAAAGGGGACAGGAGGCTCACCCCTCCACTTT. Translation gives CASSIKGTGGSPLHF.